The 9 T cell receptor beta chains presented below share a single source sample, sequenced in a study of blood T cell repertoires in COVID-19. The data were produced by immunoSEQ multiplex PCR, yet TCRdb's version contains in-frame clones alone and is incomplete. The sample yields hundreds of thousands of clones, approximately 91% seen once. The sequenced sample was peripheral blood. All receptors come from a woman between 65 and 79 years old with COVID-19, enrolled during active disease.

The rearrangement joins TRBV9 to TRBJ1-1; tentative D call: TRBD1 (5 bases). The CDR3 totals 14 residues. Trimming shortened V by 3 bases and J by 11 bases, and 20 bases separated the two germline ends. From germline, CDR1 is SGDLS and CDR2 YYNGEE. The CDR3 nucleotides read TGTGCCAGCAGCGAAACCGGCGGAGGGGCGGCGGCTTTCTTT. It translates to CASSETGGGAAAFF.

This chain connects TRBV5-1 to TRBJ1-2; tentatively, D is TRBD1 (5 bases). Trimming left V 3 bases short and J 3 bases short, with 9 bases between. The length of the CDR3 is 13 residues. CDR1 is SGHRS, CDR2 YFSETQ, per germline. CDR3: CASSSDSYYGYTF. CDR3 nucleotide sequence: TGCGCCAGCAGCTCAGACAGCTACTATGGCTACACCTTC. The variable domain in full, completed from reference TRBV5-1 and TRBJ1-2, reads KAGVTQTPRYLIKTRGQQVTLSCSPISGHRSVSWYQQTPGQGLQFLFEYFSETQRNKGNFPGRFSGRQFSNSRSEMNVSTLELGDSALYLCASSSDSYYGYTFGSGTRLTVV.

This chain links TRBV24-1 with TRBJ1-4; possible D gene TRBD1, 6 bases. This CDR3 has 16 residues. Trimming stripped 5 bases from V and 8 bases from J, with 20 bases between. CDR1 is KGHDR and CDR2 is SFDVKD in the germline V gene. The CDR3 DNA follows: TGTGCCACCAGTGGGCCTCCCGGGACACTAGAGGAAAAACTGTTTTTT. Translating it yields CATSGPPGTLEEKLFF.

The chain links TRBV18 to TRBJ1-2; D remains ambiguous. Trimming stripped 1 base from V and 4 bases from J, with 7 bases between. The CDR3 has 13 amino acids. From germline, CDR1 is KGHSH and CDR2 LQKENI. This chain's CDR3 is CASSPLTLYGYTF. The DNA for the CDR3 is TGTGCCAGCTCACCACTAACTCTCTATGGCTACACCTTC.

Worth noting for this clone: Other DNA sequences in this specimen translate into the identical CDR3. The rearrangement links TRBV12-3 or TRBV12-4 to TRBJ1-1; D remains unclear. V was trimmed by 5 bases and J by 0 bases, leaving 7 bases between them. The CDR3 loop spans 13 amino acids. In DNA form, the CDR3 reads TGTGCCAGCAGTGTAGGCGTGAACACTGAAGCTTTCTTT. It translates to CASSVGVNTEAFF.

V is TRBV14 and J is TRBJ1-1; D is unresolved. The V gene's germline CDR1 is SGHDN and CDR2 FVKESK. The CDR3 spans 13 residues. Trimming stripped 1 base from V and 7 bases from J, with 10 bases between. Here the CDR3 DNA reads TGTGCCAGCAGCCAAGCTACCCGGGGTGAAGCTTTCTTT. Its translation is CASSQATRGEAFF.

The chain combines TRBV7-2 with TRBJ2-7, with 8 bases matching TRBD2. V lost 5 bases and J lost 3; bases outside the gene matches: 9. Germline V gene sequence: CDR1 SGHTA, CDR2 FQGNSA. This CDR3 comprises 15 residues. The CDR3 loop reads CASSASGGDLYEQYF. For the CDR3, the DNA is TGTGCCAGCAGCGCAAGCGGGGGCGACCTCTACGAGCAGTACTTC.

This clone was counted a few times. V and J are TRBV19 and TRBJ2-2, with 7 bases matching TRBD1. Looked up from germline, CDR1 is LNHDA and CDR2 is SQIVND (reference sequence). With V trimmed by 1 base and J by 6 bases, 8 bases remained unmatched. There are 16 residues in the CDR3. The CDR3 nucleotides read TGTGCCAGTAGTATAGGGACAGGATGGGGCTCCGGGGAGCTGTTTTTT. As protein: CASSIGTGWGSGELFF.

This chain connects TRBV3-1 (or the pseudogene TRBV3-2) to TRBJ1-4; D call uncertain. Germline loops: CDR1 LGHDT, CDR2 YNNKEL (reference sequence). CDR3 length: 13 residues. The V and J ends lost 1 base and 8 bases respectively, with 8 bases between them. The chain's CDR3 is CASSQALQEKLFF. In nucleotides, the CDR3 is TGTGCCAGCAGCCAAGCTCTACAGGAAAAACTGTTTTTT.